This TCR beta chain was retrieved from a study of shared clonotypes between healthy human individuals. Overall study: Three plates were used per donor for CD4 naive, three for CD4 memory, two for CD8 naive and one for CD8 memory. Notes on the study in general: With a few donors compared, 4% to 5% of naive CD4 clonotypes were shared.

TCRdb keeps only in-frame clones here, not all; method: immunoSEQ multiplex PCR. The sample lists about 1 million clones, about 80% occurring once. The germline V gene has CDR1 SGHNT and CDR2 YYREEE (reference sequence). This CDR3 region has 14 residues. With 4 bases clipped from V and 0 bases from J, the junction kept 4 bases outside the gene matches. In regard to this clone: Its antigen is undetermined. Other nucleotide sequences in the sample specify the same CDR3.

Sequencing was performed on memory CD4+ T cells sorted from blood. Described subset: CD45RA-negative fraction. The clonotype comes from a young man in good health. The gene calls are TRBV5-4 and TRBJ2-7, with 7 bases fitting TRBD1. The CDR3 region has the DNA TGTGCCAGCAGCCGAGGACAGGACTCCTACGAGCAGTACTTC. Encoded protein: CASSRGQDSYEQYF.